This passage covers 20 T cell receptor beta chains from one sample sequenced in a study of blood T cell repertoires in COVID-19. Only in-frame clones appear in the TCRdb table, and some are missing; sequencing was by immunoSEQ multiplex PCR. The table has about 75,000 clones, roughly 90% seen once. The sequenced material came from peripheral blood. These TCRs come from a human donor in a cohort sampled during active COVID-19.

V gene TRBV19 combines with J gene TRBJ2-6; no reliable D call. This CDR3 is 16 amino acids long. Trimming removed 5 bases from V and 0 bases from J, with 11 bases in between. Germline lookup yields CDR1 LNHDA and CDR2 SQIVND (reference sequence). DNA of the CDR3: TGTGCCAGTAGTCCGTCAAGCGCCTCTGGGGCCAACGTCCTGACTTTC. Residues: CASSPSSASGANVLTF.

This clone came up once. V gene TRBV14 combines with J gene TRBJ2-7; TRBD2 matches 8 bases. With V trimmed by 4 bases and J by 0 bases, 5 bases remained unmatched. The CDR3 has 15 residues. Germline V gives CDR1 SGHDN, CDR2 FVKESK. DNA for the CDR3: TGTGCCAGCAGCCCGACTAGCGCGAGCTCCTACGAGCAGTACTTC. Residues: CASSPTSASSYEQYF.

The CDR3 sequence is CSASARGLNEQYF. CDR3 in DNA: TGCAGTGCTAGTGCCAGGGGCTTGAACGAGCAGTACTTC. The chain has TRBV20-1 and TRBJ2-7; D perhaps matches TRBD1 (6 bases). The germline CDR1 and CDR2 sequences are DFQATT and SNEGSKA (reference sequence). V gave up 3 bases and J gave up 5 bases, with 14 bases separating them. The CDR3 totals 13 residues.

This rearrangement joins TRBV11-3 to TRBJ2-2; 7 bases fit TRBD1. Germline CDR1 is SGHNT and CDR2 is YENEEA. The CDR3 extends over 15 amino acids. The junction had 6 bases not matched to a gene; V was cut back by 4 bases and J by 4 bases. The CDR3 loop reads CASSSPTGITGELFF. In DNA form, the CDR3 reads TGTGCCAGCAGCTCTCCGACAGGGATCACCGGGGAGCTGTTTTTT.

The CDR3 here is CASRGRSGSDTEAFF. In nucleotides, the CDR3 is TGTGCCAGTAGAGGCAGGTCAGGGTCGGACACTGAAGCTTTCTTT. The rearrangement links TRBV19 to TRBJ1-1, with D perhaps TRBD1 (5 bases). The CDR3 contains 15 residues. CDR1 LNHDA and CDR2 SQIVND come from the germline V gene (reference sequence). Between the trimmed V and J ends, which lost 6 bases and 3 bases, there was a span of 17 bases. The entire variable domain, with the rest obtained from reference TRBV19 and TRBJ1-1, is as follows: DGGITQSPKYLFRKEGQNVTLSCEQNLNHDAMYWYRQDPGQGLRLIYYSQIVNDFQKGDIAEGYSVSREKKESFPLTVTSAQKNPTAFYLCASRGRSGSDTEAFFGQGTRLTVV.

The rearrangement links TRBV21-1 to TRBJ2-7; the DNA was not used to check the table's D call, TRBD1. TRBV21-1 is a pseudogene segment. This CDR3 has 12 amino acids. The CDR3 nucleotides are TGTGCCCAAGGACAGGGGATGTACGAGCAGTACTTC. Translating it yields CAQGQGMYEQYF.

The rearrangement uses TRBV15 and TRBJ2-2, with D possibly matching TRBD2 (5 bases). CDR3 size: 14 residues. CDR1 is LNHNV, CDR2 YYDKDF, per germline (reference sequence). Between the trimmed V and J ends, which lost 3 bases and 6 bases, there was a span of 11 bases. The CDR3 loop reads CATSRGTSPGELFF. The CDR3 region has the DNA TGTGCCACCAGCAGGGGTACTAGTCCCGGGGAGCTGTTTTTT.

The rearrangement uses TRBV5-1 and TRBJ2-6; 10 nucleotides match TRBD1. Losses at the gene ends were 4 bases for V and 0 bases for J; bases not matched to a gene: 7. CDR1 SGHRS and CDR2 YFSETQ come from the germline V gene. The CDR3 length is 18 residues. The CDR3 nucleotides are TGCGCCAGCAGCCCTGGGACAGGGGATCGCTCTGGGGCCAACGTCCTGACTTTC. Translating gives CASSPGTGDRSGANVLTF.

This clone was picked up one time. The rearrangement joins TRBV5-1 to TRBJ2-5, with a possible D match to TRBD2 (6 bases). V was pared by 2 bases and J by 0 bases, with 14 bases between. The CDR3 runs 16 residues. From germline, CDR1 is SGHRS and CDR2 YFSETQ. The CDR3 coding sequence is TGCGCCAGCAGCTTAGGTATGGCGGGGTACCAAGAGACCCAGTACTTC. Its protein product is CASSLGMAGYQETQYF.

This rearrangement joins TRBV3-1 (or the pseudogene TRBV3-2) to TRBJ2-7; D call uncertain. Trimming removed 2 bases from V and 2 bases from J, with 10 bases in between. The germline V gene has CDR1 LGHDT and CDR2 YNNKEL (reference sequence). The CDR3 spans 14 residues. This CDR3 is CASSQSDSTYEQYF. The DNA for the CDR3 is TGTGCCAGCAGCCAATCTGACTCCACCTACGAGCAGTACTTC.

This chain uses TRBV2 with TRBJ2-3; D might be TRBD2 (7 bases). The CDR3 spans 15 residues. The germline V gene has CDR1 SNHLY and CDR2 FYNNEI. V was pared by 0 bases and J by 5 bases, with 12 bases between. The CDR3 loop is CASSEAGGHGDTQYF. The CDR3 bases are TGTGCCAGCAGTGAAGCGGGGGGGCATGGAGATACGCAGTATTTT.

This chain connects TRBV30 to TRBJ2-5, with 8 bases matching TRBD2. Germline V gene data show CDR1 as GTSNPN and CDR2 as SVGIG (reference sequence). The CDR3 spans 14 residues. V was clipped by 4 bases and J by 7 bases; unmatched bases: 11. The CDR3 loop reads CAWKPGLVPGTQYF. The DNA of the CDR3 is TGTGCCTGGAAGCCGGGACTAGTCCCAGGGACCCAGTACTTC.

This clone occurred once. This chain connects TRBV7-2 to TRBJ2-1, with D uncertain. Germline assignment: CDR1 SGHTA and CDR2 FQGNSA. V gave up 10 bases and J gave up 6 bases, with 13 bases separating them. This CDR3 is built from 12 residues. The CDR3 region has the DNA TGTGCCAATGGGCCCTTTGTCAATGAGCAGTTCTTC. Encoded protein: CANGPFVNEQFF.

V and J are TRBV6-5 and TRBJ1-5; maybe TRBD1 (5 bases). The V gene lost 6 bases and the J gene lost 1 base, with 7 bases spanning the gap. Germline V gene lookup returns CDR1 MNHEY and CDR2 SVGAGI. The CDR3 loop spans 13 amino acids. For the CDR3, the DNA is TGTGCCAGCAGGCGGGACAGCAATCAGCCCCAGCATTTT. It specifies CASRRDSNQPQHF.

The chain carries TRBV9 and TRBJ2-5, with no clear D. The germline CDR1 and CDR2 sequences are SGDLS and YYNGEE. The CDR3 extends over 12 amino acids. The ends were cut back, 3 bases at V and 0 bases at J, with 3 bases in the middle. The CDR3 reads CASSADQETQYF. In nucleotides, the CDR3 is TGTGCCAGCAGCGCCGACCAAGAGACCCAGTACTTC.

The chain combines TRBV7-8 with TRBJ2-1; D not resolved. Per germline, CDR1 SGHVS and CDR2 FQNEAQ. V was cut by 5 bases and J by 2 bases, with 10 bases left in between. The CDR3 is 14 residues long. Written as DNA, the CDR3 is TGTGCCAGCAGCACCGGTTTGACCTACAATGAGCAGTTCTTC. Amino acid sequence: CASSTGLTYNEQFF.

This clone is a singleton in its sample. CDR3 bases: TGTGCCAGCAGCGTAACTACCAACACAGATACGCAGTATTTT. Translation: CASSVTTNTDTQYF. The V call is TRBV9, the J call TRBJ2-3; D remains ambiguous. V lost 1 base and J lost 2, with 8 bases in between. The CDR3 is 14 amino acids. The germline V gene has CDR1 SGDLS and CDR2 YYNGEE.

The chain carries TRBV5-6 and TRBJ2-5; the D gene is possibly TRBD1 (6 bases). The CDR3 is made up of 14 amino acids. V was shortened by 1 base and J by 2 bases, with 9 bases between the two germline ends. In germline, CDR1 is SGHDT, CDR2 YYEEEE. The CDR3: CASSLPGAQETQYF. The DNA for the CDR3 is TGTGCCAGCAGCTTGCCAGGGGCTCAAGAGACCCAGTACTTC.

V usage is TRBV27 and J usage is TRBJ1-5; D is possibly TRBD1 (5 bases). Germline assignment: CDR1 MNHEY and CDR2 SMNVEV (reference sequence). V lost 5 bases and J lost 2, with 16 bases in between. This CDR3 spans 16 amino acids. CDR3 loop: CASSPRGGGGNQPQHF. In nucleotides, the CDR3 is TGTGCCAGCAGTCCTCGCGGGGGGGGAGGCAATCAGCCCCAGCATTTT.

This chain connects TRBV12-5 to TRBJ1-2, with D possibly TRBD1 on 5 matching bases. The CDR3 loop spans 14 amino acids. The V gene lost 6 bases and the J gene lost 3 bases, with 14 bases spanning the gap. The germline gives CDR1 LGHNT, CDR2 FRNRAP. The CDR3: CASGLRPGDYGYTF. As DNA, the CDR3 is TGTGCTAGTGGCCTAAGACCGGGGGACTATGGCTACACCTTC.